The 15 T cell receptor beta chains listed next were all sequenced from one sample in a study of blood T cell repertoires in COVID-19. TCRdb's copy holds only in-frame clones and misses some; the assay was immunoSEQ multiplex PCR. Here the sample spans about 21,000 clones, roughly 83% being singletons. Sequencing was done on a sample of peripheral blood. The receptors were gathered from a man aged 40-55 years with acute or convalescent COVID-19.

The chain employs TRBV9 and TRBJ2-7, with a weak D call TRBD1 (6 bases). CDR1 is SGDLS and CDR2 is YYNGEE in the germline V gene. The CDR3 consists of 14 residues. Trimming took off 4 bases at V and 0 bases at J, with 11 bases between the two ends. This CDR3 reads CASSSTGTSYEQYF. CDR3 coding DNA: TGTGCCAGCAGCTCAACAGGGACCTCCTACGAGCAGTACTTC.

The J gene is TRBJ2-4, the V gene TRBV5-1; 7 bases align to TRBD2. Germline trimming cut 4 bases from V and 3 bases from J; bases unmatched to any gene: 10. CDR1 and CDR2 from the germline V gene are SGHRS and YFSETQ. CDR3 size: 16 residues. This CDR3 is CASSLTLSGGKNIQYF. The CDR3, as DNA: TGCGCCAGCAGCCTGACACTATCGGGGGGCAAAAACATTCAGTACTTC.

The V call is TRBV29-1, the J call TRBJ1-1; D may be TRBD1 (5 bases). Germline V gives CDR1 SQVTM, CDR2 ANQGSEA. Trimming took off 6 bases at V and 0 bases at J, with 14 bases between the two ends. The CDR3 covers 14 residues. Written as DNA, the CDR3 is TGCAGCGTGGGGGGGAACTTTATGAACACTGAAGCTTTCTTT. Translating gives CSVGGNFMNTEAFF. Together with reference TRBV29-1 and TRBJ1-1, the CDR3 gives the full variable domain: SAVISQKPSRDICQRGTSLTIQCQVDSQVTMMFWYRQQPGQSLTLIATANQGSEATYESGFVIDKFPISRPNLTFSTLTVSNMSPEDSSIYLCSVGGNFMNTEAFFGQGTRLTVV.

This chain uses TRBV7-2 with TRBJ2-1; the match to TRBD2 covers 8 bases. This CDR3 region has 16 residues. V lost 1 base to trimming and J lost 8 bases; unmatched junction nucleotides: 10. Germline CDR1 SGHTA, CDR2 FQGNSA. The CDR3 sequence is CASSLVGSGNRYEQFF. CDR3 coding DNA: TGTGCCAGCAGCTTAGTTGGTAGCGGGAATAGGTATGAGCAGTTCTTC.

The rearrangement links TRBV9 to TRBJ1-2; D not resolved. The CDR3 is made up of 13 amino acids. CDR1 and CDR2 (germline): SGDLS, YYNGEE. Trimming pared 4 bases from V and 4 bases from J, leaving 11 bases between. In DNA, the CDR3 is TGTGCCAGCAGCACAGATCCTATCTATGGCTACACCTTC. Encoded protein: CASSTDPIYGYTF.

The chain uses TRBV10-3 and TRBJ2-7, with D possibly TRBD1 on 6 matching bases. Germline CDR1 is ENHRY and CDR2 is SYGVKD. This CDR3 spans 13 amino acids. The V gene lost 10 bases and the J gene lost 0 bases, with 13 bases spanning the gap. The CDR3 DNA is TGTGCCACCTGGGACAATTTCTCCTACGAGCAGTACTTC. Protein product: CATWDNFSYEQYF.

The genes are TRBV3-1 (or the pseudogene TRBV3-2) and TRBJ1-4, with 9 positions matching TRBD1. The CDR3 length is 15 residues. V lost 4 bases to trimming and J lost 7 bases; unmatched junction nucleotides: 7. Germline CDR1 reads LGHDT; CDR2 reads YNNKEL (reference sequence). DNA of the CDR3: TGTGCCAGCAGCCCCCGTGAGACAGGGGGTGAAAAACTGTTTTTT. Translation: CASSPRETGGEKLFF.

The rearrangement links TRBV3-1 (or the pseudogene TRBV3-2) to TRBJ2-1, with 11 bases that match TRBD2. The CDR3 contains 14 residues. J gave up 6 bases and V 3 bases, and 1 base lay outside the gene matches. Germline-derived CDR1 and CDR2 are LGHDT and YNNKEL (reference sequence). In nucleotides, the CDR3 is TGTGCCAGCAGCCATAGCGGGAGGGCCAATGAGCAGTTCTTC. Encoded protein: CASSHSGRANEQFF.

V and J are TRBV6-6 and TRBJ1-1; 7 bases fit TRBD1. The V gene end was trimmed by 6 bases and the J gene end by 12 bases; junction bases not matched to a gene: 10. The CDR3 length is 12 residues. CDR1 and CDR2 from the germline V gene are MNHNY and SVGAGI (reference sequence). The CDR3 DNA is TGTGCCAGCAGCCCAGACAGGGAGCACCCTTTCTTT. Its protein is CASSPDREHPFF.

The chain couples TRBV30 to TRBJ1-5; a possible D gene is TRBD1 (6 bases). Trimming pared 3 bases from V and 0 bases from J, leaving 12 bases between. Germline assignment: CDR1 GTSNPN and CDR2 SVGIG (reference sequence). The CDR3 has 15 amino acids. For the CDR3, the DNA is TGTGCCTGGAGCGGGGTAGGGGGTAGCAATCAGCCCCAGCATTTT. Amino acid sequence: CAWSGVGGSNQPQHF.

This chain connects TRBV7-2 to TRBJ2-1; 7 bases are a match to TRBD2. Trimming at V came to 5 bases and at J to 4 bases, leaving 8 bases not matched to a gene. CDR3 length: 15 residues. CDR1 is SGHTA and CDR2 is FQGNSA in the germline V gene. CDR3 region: CASSHAGVGYNEQFF. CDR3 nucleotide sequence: TGTGCCAGCAGCCACGCGGGGGTTGGATACAATGAGCAGTTCTTC.

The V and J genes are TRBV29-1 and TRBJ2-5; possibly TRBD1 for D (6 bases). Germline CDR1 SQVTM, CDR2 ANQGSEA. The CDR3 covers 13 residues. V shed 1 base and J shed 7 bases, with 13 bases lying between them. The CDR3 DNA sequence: TGCAGCGTTGAAGGGCAGCAAGGGGGGACCCAGTACTTC. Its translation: CSVEGQQGGTQYF.

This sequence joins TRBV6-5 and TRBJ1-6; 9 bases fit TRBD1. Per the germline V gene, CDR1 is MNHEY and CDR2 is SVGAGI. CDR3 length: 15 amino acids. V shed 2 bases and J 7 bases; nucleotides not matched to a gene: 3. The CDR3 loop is CASSYGGQGNSPLHF. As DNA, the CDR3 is TGTGCCAGCAGTTACGGAGGACAGGGGAATTCACCCCTCCACTTT.

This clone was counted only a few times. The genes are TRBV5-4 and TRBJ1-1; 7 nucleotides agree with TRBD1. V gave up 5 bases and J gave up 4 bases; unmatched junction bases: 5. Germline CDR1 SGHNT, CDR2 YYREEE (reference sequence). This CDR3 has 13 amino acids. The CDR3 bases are TGTGCCAGCAGGGGGAACAGGGGCACTGAAGCTTTCTTT. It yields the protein CASRGNRGTEAFF. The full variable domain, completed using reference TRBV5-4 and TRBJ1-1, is ETGVTQSPTHLIKTRGQQVTLRCSSQSGHNTVSWYQQALGQGPQFIFQYYREEENGRGNFPPRFSGLQFPNYSSELNVNALELDDSALYLCASRGNRGTEAFFGQGTRLTVV.

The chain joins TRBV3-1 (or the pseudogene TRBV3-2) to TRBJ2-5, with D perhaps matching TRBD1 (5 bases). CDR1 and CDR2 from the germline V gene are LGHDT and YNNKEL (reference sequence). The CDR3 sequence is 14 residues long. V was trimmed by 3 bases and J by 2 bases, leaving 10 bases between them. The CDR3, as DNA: TGTGCCAGCAGCCATTGGGGCAGACAAGAGACCCAGTACTTC. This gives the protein CASSHWGRQETQYF.